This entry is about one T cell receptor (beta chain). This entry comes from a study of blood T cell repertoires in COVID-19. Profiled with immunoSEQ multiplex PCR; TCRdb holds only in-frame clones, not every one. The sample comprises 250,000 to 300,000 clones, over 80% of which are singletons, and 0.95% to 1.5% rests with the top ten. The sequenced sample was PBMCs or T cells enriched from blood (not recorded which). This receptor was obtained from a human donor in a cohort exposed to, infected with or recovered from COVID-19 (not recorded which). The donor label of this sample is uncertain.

CDR3 sequence: CASSLKPGSYAEQYF. DNA of the CDR3: TGTGCCAGCAGTCTTAAACCGGGTTCCTACGCTGAGCAGTACTTC. The rearrangement joins TRBV6-5 to TRBJ2-7; no clear D gene. Germline-derived CDR1 and CDR2 are MNHEY and SVGAGI. The V end was cut by 5 bases, the J end by 7 bases, with 21 bases between. The CDR3 is 15 residues long.